In this sample, the clone carrying this T cell receptor (beta chain) turned up a few times. Its target is unknown. Reverse transcription of extracted RNA yielded cDNA, which provided the sequencing template. Profiling relied on immunoSEQ multiplex PCR, and the TCRdb table lists in-frame clones only, not all of them. The table has about 97,000 clones, roughly two fifths seen once. These data are taken from a study of CD8+ T cells in alopecia areata. Study-level background: Those treated were given oral tofacitinib at 5 to 10 mg twice daily.

Study-wide findings and caveats: Lesional scalp, notably in alopecia totalis/universalis, had clonality above that of normal scalp. Researchers reported that TCR sharing among patients proved less clear than in mice, possibly HLA-linked.

The CDR3 contains 14 residues. Germline V gives CDR1 MNHEY, CDR2 SVGAGI. Losses at the gene ends were 6 bases for V and 3 bases for J; bases not matched to a gene: 6. Alopecia areata patients provided lesional scalp punch biopsies and peripheral blood, both collected for the study. The chain is built from TRBV6-5 and TRBJ2-7, with 9 bases identical to TRBD1. This TCR came from a human donor with alopecia areata. Sequenced material: CD4+ T cells sorted from blood. The CDR3 here is CASRQQGAGYEQYF. The CDR3, as DNA: TGTGCCAGCAGGCAACAGGGGGCAGGCTACGAGCAGTACTTC.